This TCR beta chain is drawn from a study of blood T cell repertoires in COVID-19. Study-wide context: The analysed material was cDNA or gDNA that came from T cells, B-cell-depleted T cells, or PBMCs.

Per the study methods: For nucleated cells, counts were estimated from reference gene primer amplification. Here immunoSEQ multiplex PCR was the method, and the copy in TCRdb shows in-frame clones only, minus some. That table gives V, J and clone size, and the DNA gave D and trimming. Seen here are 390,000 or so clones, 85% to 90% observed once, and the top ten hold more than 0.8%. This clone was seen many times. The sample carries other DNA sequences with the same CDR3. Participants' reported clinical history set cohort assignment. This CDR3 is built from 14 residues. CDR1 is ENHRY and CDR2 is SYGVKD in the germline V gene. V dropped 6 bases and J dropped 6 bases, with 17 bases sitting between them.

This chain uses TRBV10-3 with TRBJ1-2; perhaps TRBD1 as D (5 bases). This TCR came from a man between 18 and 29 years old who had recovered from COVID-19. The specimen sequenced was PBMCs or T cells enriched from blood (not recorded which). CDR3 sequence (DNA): TGTGCCATCAGGCCAGGGTTAAAGGCGGATGGCTACACCTTC. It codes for CAIRPGLKADGYTF.